This T cell receptor (beta chain) was observed in a study of CD8+CD57+ T cells in acquired aplastic anemia. Turning to the study itself: DNA recovered from sorted CD4+ and CD8+ cells had a mean of around 3.2 ug. There were roughly 11 million reads, on average, for CD4+ cells from healthy donors. Study-wide points: Between patients and controls, about 30 CD8+ CDR3 sequences were found in common. Patients did not significantly differ from controls in CD8+ Simpson's diversity.

Details on this clonotype: Antigen specificity is unknown.

The TCR beta profiling, which covered VDJ combination and CDR3 sequence, was carried out using genomic DNA as the template. TCRdb recomputed calls from the reads with MiXCR, one row per CDR3 protein. The table records 130,000 or so distinct CDR3 sequences, around two fifths of them present only once. The sample comprised sorted CD4+, CD8+, or CD8+CD57+ T cells (not recorded which) from PBMCs. This TCR came from a human donor in good health, serving as a control.

The CDR3 protein is CASSEYLTDSPLHF. The CDR3 nucleotides are TGTGCCAGCAGTGAATACTTAACCGATTCACCCCTCCACTTT. This chain uses TRBV25-1 with TRBJ1-6; D unclear. Germline V CDR1 and CDR2: MGHDK, SYGVNS. The ends were cut back, 0 bases at V and 8 bases at J, with 8 bases in the middle. The CDR3 has 14 amino acids.